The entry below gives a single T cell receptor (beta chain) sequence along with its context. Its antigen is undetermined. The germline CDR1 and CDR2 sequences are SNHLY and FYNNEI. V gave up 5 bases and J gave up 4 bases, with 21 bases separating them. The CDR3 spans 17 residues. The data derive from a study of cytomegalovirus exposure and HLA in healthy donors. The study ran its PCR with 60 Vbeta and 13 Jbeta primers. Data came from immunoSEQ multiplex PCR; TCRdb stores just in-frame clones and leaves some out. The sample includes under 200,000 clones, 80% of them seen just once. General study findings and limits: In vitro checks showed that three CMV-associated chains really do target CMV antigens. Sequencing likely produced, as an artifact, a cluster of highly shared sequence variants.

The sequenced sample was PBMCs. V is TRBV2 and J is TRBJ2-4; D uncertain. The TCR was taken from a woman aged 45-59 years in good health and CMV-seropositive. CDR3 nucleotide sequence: TGTGCCAGCAGTCCGATTGACTTCGTCCGGATGAAAAACATTCAGTACTTC. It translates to CASSPIDFVRMKNIQYF.